This T cell receptor (beta chain) was observed in a study of graft-versus-host responses after intestinal transplantation. Study summary: Isolated intestinal, liver-intestinal, or multivisceral transplants had been given to the recipients.

This CDR3 region has 15 residues. Trimming removed 2 bases from V and 3 bases from J, with 13 bases in between. Germline V gives CDR1 SGHVS, CDR2 FNYEAQ. Regarding this clone: The antigen is unknown.

Here immunoSEQ multiplex PCR was the method, and the copy in TCRdb shows in-frame clones only, minus some. The top ten clones hold less than 0.08% of a sample with approximately 97,000 clones, 80% to 95% of them seen once. Points from the study as a whole: Some GvH clones appeared in ileal mucosa or blood before recipient bone marrow. Some patients had graft-donor T cell macrochimerism. In their allografts, the ratios of graft-versus-host to host-versus-graft T cell clones were high. Early HvG declines after transplant were associated with peak circulating GvH clone levels.

The starting material was unstimulated CD8+ T cells sorted from spleen or lymph node cells, obtained before transplant. This chain connects TRBV7-6 to TRBJ2-5; D call uncertain. This receptor was taken from a human donor who was the organ donor for an intestinal transplant. CDR3 DNA: TGTGCCAGCAGCTTAACCGCAGTACCAGAAGAGACCCAGTACTTC. Translating gives CASSLTAVPEETQYF.